This TCR beta chain emerged from a study of Ad26.COV2.S vaccination and SARS-CoV-2 variants. Indicated treatment: some 19 received Ad26.COV2.S at low or high dose, single or two shots; roughly 5 received placebo; per-sample allocation not given. Material that was analyzed had been drawn on day 63 after the first vaccine or placebo injection. Repertoires were generated with immunoSEQ multiplex PCR, while TCRdb's copy carries only in-frame clones and drops some. The sample has about 400,000 clones; around nine tenths are singletons. Sequenced material: peripheral blood, taken in a trial of Ad26.COV2.S vaccine versus placebo. The receptor was derived from a person aged 18-65 years who received the Ad26.COV2.S COVID-19 vaccine or a placebo.

The CDR3 sequence: CASSVGTVGDTQYF. The CDR3 DNA sequence: TGTGCCAGCAGCGTAGGCACAGTGGGAGATACGCAGTATTTT. The gene calls are TRBV9 and TRBJ2-3, with D unclear. Germline V gives CDR1 SGDLS, CDR2 YYNGEE. Trimming removed 0 bases at V and 5 bases at J, with 10 bases between. The CDR3 loop spans 14 amino acids.